This T cell receptor (beta chain) was documented in a study of cytomegalovirus exposure and HLA in healthy donors. Study-wide findings and caveats: In vitro checks showed that three CMV-associated chains really do target CMV antigens. Presence/absence analyses treated sequencing depth as roughly uniform across donors. An observed cluster of highly shared sequence variants was recorded as a likely sequencing artifact.

A remark on this clone: Its antigen is as yet unknown.

Primers: 60 Vbeta forward and 13 Jbeta reverse. Method: immunoSEQ multiplex PCR; TCRdb's copy keeps in-frame clones and lacks some. In all, the sample yields 25,000 to 40,000 clones. Healthy individuals who donated bone marrow served as the donors. CDR3 length: 10 amino acids. V shed 0 bases and J shed 11 bases, with 7 bases lying between them. The germline V gene has CDR1 DFQATT and CDR2 SNEGSKA (reference sequence). Sequenced sample: PBMCs. The chain uses TRBV20-1 and TRBJ1-2; no firm D call. This clonotype was obtained from a female donor in good health and CMV-seronegative. CDR3 bases: TGCAGTGCTAGAGATCCGGTGTACACCTTC. Residues: CSARDPVYTF.